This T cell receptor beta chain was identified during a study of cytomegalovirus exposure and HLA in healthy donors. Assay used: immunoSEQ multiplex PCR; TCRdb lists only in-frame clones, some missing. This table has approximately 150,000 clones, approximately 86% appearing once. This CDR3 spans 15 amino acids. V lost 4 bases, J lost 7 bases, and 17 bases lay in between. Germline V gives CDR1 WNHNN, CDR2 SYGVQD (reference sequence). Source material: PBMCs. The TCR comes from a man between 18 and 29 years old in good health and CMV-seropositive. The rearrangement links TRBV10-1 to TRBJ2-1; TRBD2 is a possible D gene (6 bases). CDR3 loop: CASSGWDSPQNEQFF. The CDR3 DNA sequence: TGCGCCAGCAGTGGTTGGGACTCCCCCCAAAATGAGCAGTTCTTC.